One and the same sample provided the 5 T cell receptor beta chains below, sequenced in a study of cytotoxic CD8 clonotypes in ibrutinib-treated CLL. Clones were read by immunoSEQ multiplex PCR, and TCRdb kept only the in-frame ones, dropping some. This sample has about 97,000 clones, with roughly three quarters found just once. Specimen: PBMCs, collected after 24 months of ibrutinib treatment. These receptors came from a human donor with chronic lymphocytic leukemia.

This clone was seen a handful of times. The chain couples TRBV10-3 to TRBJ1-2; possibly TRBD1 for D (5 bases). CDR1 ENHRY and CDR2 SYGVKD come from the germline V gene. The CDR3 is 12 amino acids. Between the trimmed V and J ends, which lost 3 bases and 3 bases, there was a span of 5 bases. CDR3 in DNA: TGTGCCATCAGTGACAGGGACTATGGCTACACCTTC. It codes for CAISDRDYGYTF.

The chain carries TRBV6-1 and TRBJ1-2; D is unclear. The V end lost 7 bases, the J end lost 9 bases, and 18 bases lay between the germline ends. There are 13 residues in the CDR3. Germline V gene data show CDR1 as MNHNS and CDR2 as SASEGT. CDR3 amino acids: CASTQDAVDSYTF. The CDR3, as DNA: TGTGCCAGCACCCAGGACGCCGTTGACAGCTACACCTTC.

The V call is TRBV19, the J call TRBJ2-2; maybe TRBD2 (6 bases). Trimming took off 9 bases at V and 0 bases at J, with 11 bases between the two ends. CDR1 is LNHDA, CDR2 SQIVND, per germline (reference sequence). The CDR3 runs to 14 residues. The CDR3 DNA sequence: TGTGCCAGCCAGCGGGTCCCGAACACCGGGGAGCTGTTTTTT. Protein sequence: CASQRVPNTGELFF.

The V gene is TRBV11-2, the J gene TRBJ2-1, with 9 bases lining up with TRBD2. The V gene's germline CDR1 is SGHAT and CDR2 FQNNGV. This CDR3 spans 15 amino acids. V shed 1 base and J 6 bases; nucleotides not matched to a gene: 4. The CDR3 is CASSLGGTSSNEQFF. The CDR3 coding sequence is TGTGCCAGCAGCTTAGGAGGGACTAGCAGCAATGAGCAGTTCTTC.

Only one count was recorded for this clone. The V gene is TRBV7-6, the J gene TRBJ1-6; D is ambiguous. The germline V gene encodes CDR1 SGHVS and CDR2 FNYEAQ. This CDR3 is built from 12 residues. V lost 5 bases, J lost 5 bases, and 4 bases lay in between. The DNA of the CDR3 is TGTGCCAGCAGCGAAAATAATTCACCCCTCCACTTT. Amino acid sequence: CASSENNSPLHF.